The 32 T cell receptor beta chains below all came from one sample that was sequenced in a study of control samples from healthy donors and cancer patients. Measured with immunoSEQ multiplex PCR; TCRdb has only the in-frame clones, and not every one. The data show tens of thousands of clones, approximately 88% seen once. Sequencing was carried out using blood. The source is a man aged 45 to 65 in good health.

The chain combines TRBV4-3 with TRBJ2-3; D may be TRBD1 (6 bases). This CDR3 comprises 16 residues. Trimming took off 2 bases at V and 6 bases at J, with 18 bases between the two ends. Germline CDR1 LGHNA, CDR2 YSLEER. The CDR3 reads CASSQKWGEGGDTQYF. For the CDR3, the DNA is TGCGCCAGCAGCCAAAAGTGGGGCGAAGGGGGTGATACGCAGTATTTT.

The rearrangement links TRBV29-1 to TRBJ1-2; D uncertain. The CDR3 is 14 residues long. V dropped 6 bases and J dropped 2 bases, with 16 bases sitting between them. The germline gives CDR1 SQVTM, CDR2 ANQGSEA. CDR3 protein: CSVHELRGNYGYTF. The CDR3 nucleotides read TGCAGCGTACACGAACTAAGAGGGAACTATGGCTACACCTTC.

The rearrangement joins TRBV6-5 to TRBJ1-3; tentative D call: TRBD1 (5 bases). With 7 bases removed from V and 4 bases from J, the gap between germline ends came to 8 bases. The CDR3 runs 12 residues. Germline lookup yields CDR1 MNHEY and CDR2 SVGAGI. The CDR3 is CASIGTGNTIYF. CDR3 sequence (DNA): TGTGCCAGCATAGGGACGGGAAACACCATATATTTT.

The CDR3 DNA is TGTGCCACCAGCAGAGAATTATCCACAGATACGCAGTATTTT. As protein: CATSRELSTDTQYF. This chain connects TRBV15 to TRBJ2-3; the D is unclear. CDR1 and CDR2 from the germline V gene are LNHNV and YYDKDF (reference sequence). The germline V and J ends were trimmed by 0 bases and 2 bases, with 6 bases remaining between them. This CDR3 has 14 amino acids.

V is TRBV5-4 and J is TRBJ2-7, with 7 bases lining up with TRBD1. The germline V gene has CDR1 SGHNT and CDR2 YYREEE (reference sequence). The junction had 7 bases not matched to a gene; V was cut back by 4 bases and J by 0 bases. The CDR3 length is 15 residues. The CDR3, as DNA: TGTGCCAGCAGCGATTACAGGGGCCCCTCCTACGAGCAGTACTTC. The encoded protein is CASSDYRGPSYEQYF.

V usage is TRBV19 and J usage is TRBJ1-2; TRBD1 agrees at 12 bases. The CDR3 totals 14 residues. Trimming removed 7 bases from V and 4 bases from J; junction bases left unmatched: 4. Per the germline V gene, CDR1 is LNHDA and CDR2 is SQIVND (reference sequence). The CDR3 here is CASTPGQGAYGYTF. The CDR3 nucleotides are TGTGCCAGTACTCCGGGACAGGGGGCCTATGGCTACACCTTC. Together with reference TRBV19 and TRBJ1-2, the CDR3 gives the full variable domain: DGGITQSPKYLFRKEGQNVTLSCEQNLNHDAMYWYRQDPGQGLRLIYYSQIVNDFQKGDIAEGYSVSREKKESFPLTVTSAQKNPTAFYLCASTPGQGAYGYTFGSGTRLTVV.

This clone was seen once. The chain is built from TRBV15 and TRBJ2-4; the match to TRBD2 covers 8 bases. This CDR3 is built from 18 residues. J was trimmed by 1 base and V by 2 bases; bases with no gene match: 10. In germline, CDR1 is LNHNV, CDR2 YYDKDF (reference sequence). The CDR3 DNA reads TGTGCCACCAGCAGATCCACCGGGAGGGATTGGGCCAAAAACATTCAGTACTTC. This gives the protein CATSRSTGRDWAKNIQYF.

This clone has just one count. This chain links TRBV7-9 with TRBJ2-3, with 12 bases lining up with TRBD2. CDR3 length: 16 residues. After removal of 5 bases from V and 5 bases from J, the junction contained 8 bases not matched to a gene. Germline V gives CDR1 SEHNR, CDR2 FQNEAQ (reference sequence). The DNA for the CDR3 is TGTGCCAGCAGCCCCCTAGCGGGAGGGCCAGGAGATACGCAGTATTTT. Translation: CASSPLAGGPGDTQYF.

The gene calls are TRBV4-2 and TRBJ2-1, with 14 nucleotides matching TRBD2. CDR3 length equals 15 residues. Unmatched junction bases numbered 4, after V lost 4 bases and J lost 8 bases. From germline, CDR1 is LGHNA and CDR2 YNFKEQ. The CDR3 nucleotides read TGTGCCAGCAGCCTAGGACTAGCGGGAGGAGATGAGCAGTTCTTC. Amino acid sequence: CASSLGLAGGDEQFF.

This clone occurred a few times. The rearrangement joins TRBV29-1 to TRBJ1-2; a possible D gene is TRBD1 (5 bases). Trimming stripped 6 bases from V and 4 bases from J, with 12 bases between. Germline-derived CDR1 and CDR2 are SQVTM and ANQGSEA. This CDR3 spans 12 amino acids. CDR3 bases: TGCAGCGTGGGGGATGAGGCCTATGGCTACACCTTC. Translated: CSVGDEAYGYTF.

The chain employs TRBV29-1 and TRBJ2-2; D may correspond to TRBD1 or TRBD2 (5 bases each). This CDR3 has 14 residues. The germline V and J ends were trimmed by 4 bases and 3 bases, with 12 bases remaining between them. Germline V gene data show CDR1 as SQVTM and CDR2 as ANQGSEA. The CDR3 sequence: CSVVAQGHTGELFF. The CDR3 DNA sequence: TGCAGCGTTGTAGCGCAGGGTCACACCGGGGAGCTGTTTTTT.

The genes are TRBV4-3 and TRBJ2-3; D is ambiguous. This CDR3 is built from 16 residues. Deletions cut 1 base from V and 0 bases from J, with 11 bases between. Per the germline V gene, CDR1 is LGHNA and CDR2 is YSLEER. This CDR3 reads CASSQGVDASTDTQYF. The CDR3 nucleotides read TGCGCCAGCAGCCAAGGGGTAGACGCTAGCACAGATACGCAGTATTTT.

This sequence joins TRBV11-2 and TRBJ2-1, with 12 bases that match TRBD2. V shed 1 base and J 8 bases; nucleotides not matched to a gene: 6. Germline V lookup: CDR1 SGHAT, CDR2 FQNNGV. This CDR3 has 16 residues. Here the CDR3 DNA reads TGTGCCAGCAGCTTAGGGAGACTAGCGGGAGTCCATGAGCAGTTCTTC. It codes for CASSLGRLAGVHEQFF.

Regarding this clone: The sample contains more than one DNA sequence encoding this CDR3. The chain employs TRBV24-1 and TRBJ2-1, with TRBD2 matching 9 bases. The CDR3 is made up of 15 amino acids. Germline trimming cut 4 bases from V and 10 bases from J; bases unmatched to any gene: 10. The germline gives CDR1 KGHDR, CDR2 SFDVKD. CDR3 sequence reads: CATSDPGLARREQFF. As DNA, the CDR3 is TGTGCCACCAGTGACCCGGGACTAGCTCGCCGGGAGCAGTTCTTC.

The J gene is TRBJ2-5, the V gene TRBV4-1; D might be TRBD1 (6 bases). The germline V and J ends were trimmed by 1 base and 5 bases, with 17 bases remaining between them. The CDR3 loop spans 16 amino acids. Germline CDR1 and CDR2: MGHRA and YSYEKL. CDR3 DNA sequence: TGCGCCAGCAGCCAAGTCAGGCTAGGGGGAGTTGAGACCCAGTACTTC. Amino acid sequence: CASSQVRLGGVETQYF.

V is TRBV15 and J is TRBJ2-3, with unresolved D. The CDR3 contains 15 residues. Germline values: CDR1 LNHNV, CDR2 YYDKDF (reference sequence). V was cut by 5 bases and J by 0 bases, with 12 bases left in between. The CDR3 protein is CATSGTGTSTDTQYF. The CDR3 bases are TGTGCCACCAGCGGTACCGGAACTAGCACAGATACGCAGTATTTT.

The chain recombines TRBV9 with TRBJ2-7; no firm D call. Germline V gene sequence: CDR1 SGDLS, CDR2 YYNGEE. This CDR3 has 14 residues. V was trimmed by 3 bases and J by 0 bases, leaving 10 bases between them. CDR3 nucleotide sequence: TGTGCCAGCAGCGCCCACGGTTCCTCCTACGAGCAGTACTTC. Translating gives CASSAHGSSYEQYF.

The V and J genes are TRBV7-2 and TRBJ1-5; 11 nucleotides agree with TRBD1. This CDR3 contains 14 residues. Germline trimming cut 5 bases from V and 6 bases from J; bases unmatched to any gene: 3. Per the germline V gene, CDR1 is SGHTA and CDR2 is FQGNSA. The CDR3 nucleotides read TGTGCCAGCAGCGAGGGACAGGGGGTTCAGCCCCAGCATTTT. Translating gives CASSEGQGVQPQHF.

The chain is built from TRBV5-3 and TRBJ2-6; 10 bases are shared with TRBD1. TRBV5-3 qualifies as an ORF whose function is uncertain. The CDR3 covers 18 residues. V lost 0 bases to trimming and J lost 0 bases; unmatched junction nucleotides: 3. In DNA form, the CDR3 reads TGTGCCAGAAGCTTGGAGGGACAGGGGTCCTCTGGGGCCAACGTCCTGACTTTC. Residues: CARSLEGQGSSGANVLTF.

The J gene is TRBJ2-3, the V gene TRBV27; D not certain. The V end lost 5 bases, the J end lost 0 bases, and 15 bases lay between the germline ends. Germline V CDR1 and CDR2: MNHEY, SMNVEV (reference sequence). The CDR3 contains 16 residues. In nucleotides, the CDR3 is TGTGCCAGCAGTCCGACCATGGGTACTAGCACAGATACGCAGTATTTT. Its translation is CASSPTMGTSTDTQYF.

The chain combines TRBV6-2 or TRBV6-3 with TRBJ2-7, with 8 bases matching TRBD1. This CDR3 spans 15 amino acids. Per the germline V gene, CDR1 is MNHEY and CDR2 is SVGEGT. Losses at the gene ends were 0 bases for V and 5 bases for J; bases not matched to a gene: 6. CDR3 sequence reads: CASSYSGTGGNEQYF. The DNA for the CDR3 is TGTGCCAGCAGTTACTCGGGGACAGGAGGCAACGAGCAGTACTTC.

This clone was detected only a few times. The chain is built from TRBV5-1 and TRBJ2-7; 7 nucleotides agree with TRBD2. This CDR3 has 14 amino acids. The trim removed 2 bases at V and 3 bases at J, leaving 5 bases unmatched. Germline V CDR1 and CDR2: SGHRS, YFSETQ. DNA of the CDR3: TGCGCCAGCAGCTTCCGAAGCGGGAACTACGAGCAGTACTTC. It is translated as CASSFRSGNYEQYF.

In this sample, this clone turned up once. The chain is built from TRBV10-3 and TRBJ2-7; the match to TRBD1 covers 8 bases. This CDR3 comprises 14 residues. V lost 4 bases and J lost 5; bases outside the gene matches: 7. Per germline, CDR1 ENHRY and CDR2 SYGVKD. The DNA of the CDR3 is TGTGCCATCAGTGTCCAGGGGGCAATGAACGAGCAGTACTTC. It yields the protein CAISVQGAMNEQYF.

This chain links TRBV18 with TRBJ2-7, with 11 positions matching TRBD1. This CDR3 has 13 residues. Per germline, CDR1 KGHSH and CDR2 LQKENI. Germline trimming cut 3 bases from V and 6 bases from J; bases unmatched to any gene: 1. In DNA form, the CDR3 reads TGTGCCAGCTCACCCGGGACAGGGGGCGAGCAGTACTTC. Translated, it gives CASSPGTGGEQYF.

This clone was seen just once. This chain joins TRBV2 and TRBJ1-5; D is possibly TRBD1 (5 bases). Germline V gene sequence: CDR1 SNHLY, CDR2 FYNNEI. V was pared by 3 bases and J by 3 bases, with 6 bases between. The CDR3 extends over 13 amino acids. The CDR3 loop reads CASSEDNNQPQHF. Here the CDR3 DNA reads TGTGCCAGCAGTGAGGACAACAATCAGCCCCAGCATTTT.

The chain recombines TRBV11-2 with TRBJ1-3, with D possibly matching TRBD1 (6 bases). V was clipped by 2 bases and J by 0 bases, with 11 bases between them. Germline V lookup: CDR1 SGHAT, CDR2 FQNNGV. This CDR3 is built from 16 residues. The chain's CDR3 is CASSLSGGLSGNTIYF. In DNA, the CDR3 is TGTGCCAGCAGCTTAAGCGGGGGCCTCTCTGGAAACACCATATATTTT.

The chain is built from TRBV7-2 and TRBJ1-1, with D tentatively TRBD1 (6 bases). The V gene lost 5 bases and the J gene lost 6 bases, with 13 bases spanning the gap. CDR1 is SGHTA, CDR2 FQGNSA, per germline. CDR3 size: 13 residues. This CDR3 is CASSPRGGAEAFF. The CDR3 DNA follows: TGTGCCAGCAGCCCCAGGGGCGGCGCTGAAGCTTTCTTT.

The rearrangement links TRBV6-5 to TRBJ2-3; no clear D gene. Germline CDR1 reads MNHEY; CDR2 reads SVGAGI. Trimming took off 8 bases at V and 0 bases at J, with 15 bases between the two ends. The CDR3 loop spans 15 amino acids. This CDR3 reads CASHFVLSSTDTQYF. The CDR3 nucleotides read TGTGCCAGCCACTTTGTCCTGAGTAGCACAGATACGCAGTATTTT.

This clone has only one observation. This sequence joins TRBV19 and TRBJ1-2; D uncertain. The CDR3 is made up of 13 amino acids. The germline CDR1 and CDR2 sequences are LNHDA and SQIVND (reference sequence). The V end was cut by 10 bases, the J end by 4 bases, with 16 bases between. CDR3 protein: CATKTGNGYGYTF. The CDR3 DNA is TGTGCCACCAAGACGGGGAATGGCTATGGCTACACCTTC.

The gene calls are TRBV30 and TRBJ2-1, with 8 bases identical to TRBD2. The CDR3 consists of 16 residues. V shed 3 bases, J shed 9 bases, and the junction held 16 bases outside the gene matches. Germline V gene sequence: CDR1 GTSNPN, CDR2 SVGIG (reference sequence). In DNA form, the CDR3 reads TGTGCCTGGAGGCAGCCAGGTTACGGGAGGGCCGGTGAGCAGTTCTTC. Amino acids: CAWRQPGYGRAGEQFF.

The V gene is TRBV9, the J gene TRBJ1-1; D unclear. This CDR3 contains 13 residues. Trimming left V 1 base short and J 4 bases short, with 8 bases between. Germline V CDR1 and CDR2: SGDLS, YYNGEE. This CDR3 is CASSVSLGTEAFF. The DNA of the CDR3 is TGTGCCAGCAGCGTAAGCCTGGGCACTGAAGCTTTCTTT.

J is TRBJ1-1 and V is TRBV7-8; D may be TRBD1 (5 bases). Trimming shortened V by 5 bases and J by 0 bases, and 10 bases separated the two germline ends. Germline assignment: CDR1 SGHVS and CDR2 FQNEAQ. This CDR3 is 14 amino acids long. The CDR3 DNA reads TGTGCCAGCAGCCAGGACACGATGAACACTGAAGCTTTCTTT. It encodes CASSQDTMNTEAFF. Full variable domain (remainder filled in from reference TRBV7-8 and TRBJ1-1): GAGVSQSPRYKVAKRGQDVALRCDPISGHVSLFWYQQALGQGPEFLTYFQNEAQLDKSGLPSDRFFAERPEGSVSTLKIQRTQQEDSAVYLCASSQDTMNTEAFFGQGTRLTVV.